This TCR beta chain was sequenced in a study of cytomegalovirus exposure and HLA in healthy donors. Broader study findings: Per published accounts, TCR beta sequences correctly predicted the HLA-A and HLA-B alleles of most subjects. One cluster of highly shared sequence variants probably arose as a sequencing artifact.

Per the germline V gene, CDR1 is LNHDA and CDR2 is SQIVND (reference sequence). CDR3 length: 12 amino acids. With 9 bases removed from V and 8 bases from J, the gap between germline ends came to 16 bases. Note on this clone: The antigen is not known.

Vbeta (60) and Jbeta (13) primers were used in the PCR. The data were produced by immunoSEQ multiplex PCR, yet TCRdb's version contains in-frame clones alone and is incomplete. Here the sample spans 150,000 to 200,000 clones, more than 75% being singletons. The rearrangement links TRBV19 to TRBJ1-2, with D possibly TRBD1 on 6 matching bases. The clonotype was recovered from a man younger than 40 in good health and CMV-seropositive. What was sequenced was PBMCs. The CDR3 loop reads CASRDIYGGYTF. CDR3 bases: TGTGCCAGCCGGGACATTTACGGGGGCTACACCTTC.